This TCR beta chain was observed in a study of shared clonotypes between healthy human individuals. General study results and limits: Clonotype sharing across donors was expected to vary with sequencing depth. Generally, naive subsets (rather than memory subsets) showed larger estimated richness. Specimens sampled were limited to blood, with tissue repertoires likely differing.

Naive CD8 cells lacked CD45RO, underwent positive selection for CCR7 and left out terminally differentiated effector memory CD45RA+ cells. In the case of this clone: The antigen remains undetermined.

The CDR3 has 15 amino acids. From germline, CDR1 is MGHDK and CDR2 SYGVNS. V lost 3 bases and J lost 0, with 12 bases in between. This table comes from immunoSEQ multiplex PCR, and its TCRdb copy is limited to in-frame clones, with some not included. Found here are under 850,000 clones, 80% to 95% of them singletons; the top ten hold nearly 25%. This sequence originates from a man in his thirties or forties in good health. The sample taken for sequencing was naive CD8+ T cells sorted from blood. The chain combines TRBV25-1 with TRBJ2-7; a weak D match, TRBD1 (6 bases). In nucleotides, the CDR3 is TGTGCCAGCAGTGATGGCAGGGGCAGCTCCTACGAGCAGTACTTC. It encodes CASSDGRGSSYEQYF.